Given below is one T cell receptor (beta chain) in context. Its matching antigen is unknown. The sample originates from a study of circulating and synovial CD4+ cells in juvenile arthritis. General observations from the study: Overlap with synovium rose as more T cells were sequenced.

CDR3 length: 15 amino acids. Looked up from germline, CDR1 is SGHDT and CDR2 is YYEEEE. J gave up 0 bases and V 0 bases, and 2 bases lay outside the gene matches. Using immunoSEQ multiplex PCR, the repertoire was profiled, and TCRdb retains in-frame clones only, with some absent. The repertoire includes around 30,000 clones, 90% to 95% of them detected once, and 0.68% sits in the top ten. This chain joins TRBV5-6 and TRBJ1-2; the match to TRBD1 covers 7 bases. The origin of this receptor is a human donor with juvenile idiopathic arthritis. The specimen was CD4+ T cells from blood. CDR3 sequence reads: CASSLVTGTNYGYTF. The CDR3 DNA reads as TGTGCCAGCAGCTTGGTGACAGGGACTAACTATGGCTACACCTTC.